Listed below are T cell receptor beta chains from one sample, sequenced in a study of shared clonotypes between healthy human individuals. This table comes from immunoSEQ multiplex PCR, and its TCRdb copy is limited to in-frame clones, with some not included. The sample yields about 2.4 million clones, 90% to 95% seen once. Sequencing was performed on naive CD4+ T cells from PBMCs. The receptors shown here come from a man between 18 and 35 years old in good health. Some clones in this sample may be carry-over from other donors' samples. The CDR3 runs from the conserved cysteine through the conserved F or W. D genes are given only for firm matches. Where a row states a size, it is once, few, many or the class of an expanded clone; other rows omit it.

CDR3aa | CDR3nt | abundance | d_gene | v_gene | len | j_gene
CASSLEGGPNTGELFF | TGTGCCAGCAGCTTAGAGGGCGGCCCGAACACCGGGGAGCTGTTTTTT | NA | NA | TRBV7-9 | 16 | TRBJ2-2
CASQTGPGAGNAYEQYF | TGTGCCAGTCAGACCGGCCCCGGGGCAGGGAATGCCTACGAGCAGTACTTC | NA | NA | TRBV19 | 17 | TRBJ2-7
CASSSMTGTDDSPLHF | TGTGCCAGCAGTTCGATGACCGGGACGGATGATTCACCCCTCCACTTT | NA | NA | TRBV6-5 | 16 | TRBJ1-6
CASSSGRGWETQYF | TGCGCCAGCAGCTCGGGGAGGGGTTGGGAGACCCAGTACTTC | NA | TRBD2 | TRBV5-1 | 14 | TRBJ2-5
CASSPRWEQYF | TGTGCCAGCAGTCCCCGCTGGGAGCAGTACTTC | NA | NA | TRBV28 | 11 | TRBJ2-7
CASSVGLVGTDGEQFF | TGTGCCAGCAGCGTAGGGCTAGTTGGGACAGACGGTGAGCAGTTCTTC | NA | TRBD1 | TRBV9 | 16 | TRBJ2-1
CASSRAGGLRAGELFF | TGTGCCAGCAGCCGAGCGGGGGGTCTTAGGGCCGGGGAGCTGTTTTTT | NA | TRBD2 | TRBV11-2 | 16 | TRBJ2-2
CASSPLQGSTEAFF | TGCGCCAGCAGCCCTCTCCAGGGGTCCACTGAAGCTTTCTTT | NA | NA | TRBV5-1 | 14 | TRBJ1-1
CASSLMIREQYF | TGTGCCAGCAGTTTAATGATCCGAGAGCAGTACTTC | NA | NA | TRBV28 | 12 | TRBJ2-7
CASSLGPHGWREAAIEQFF | TGTGCCAGCAGCTTGGGCCCTCACGGGTGGCGGGAGGCGGCCATCGAGCAGTTCTTC | NA | TRBD2 | TRBV5-4 | 19 | TRBJ2-1
CASSPWTSAYQEAQYF | TGTGCCAGCAGCCCTTGGACTAGCGCCTACCAAGAGGCCCAGTACTTC | NA | TRBD2 | TRBV11-2 | 16 | TRBJ2-5
CATRDGGGYGYTF | TGTGCCACCAGGGACGGGGGAGGGTATGGCTACACCTTC | NA | NA | TRBV15 | 13 | TRBJ1-2
CASSPDPEETQYF | TGTGCCAGCAGCCCTGACCCGGAGGAGACCCAGTACTTC | NA | NA | TRBV11-3 | 13 | TRBJ2-5
CASSGGLQETQYF | TGTGCCAGCAGTGGGGGACTGCAAGAGACCCAGTACTTC | NA | NA | TRBV28 | 13 | TRBJ2-5
CASRDLGPYGYTF | TGTGCCAGCAGGGACCTAGGGCCCTATGGCTACACCTTC | NA | NA | TRBV2 | 13 | TRBJ1-2
CASRGFPTNEKLFF | TGTGCCAGCAGGGGGTTCCCAACTAATGAAAAACTGTTTTTT | NA | NA | TRBV28 | 14 | TRBJ1-4
CASSPQNPLDGYTF | TGCGCCAGCAGCCCCCAAAACCCATTGGATGGCTACACCTTC | NA | NA | TRBV4-1 | 14 | TRBJ1-2
CASEVQGGAGELFF | TGTGCCAGTGAGGTACAGGGAGGGGCCGGGGAGCTGTTTTTT | once | NA | TRBV7-9 | 14 | TRBJ2-2
CASSPNSGSFNEQFF | TGTGCCAGCAGTCCTAATTCGGGTTCCTTTAATGAGCAGTTCTTC | NA | NA | TRBV5-4 | 15 | TRBJ2-1
CASSYRQGAATEAFF | TGTGCCAGCAGTTACCGACAGGGGGCCGCCACTGAAGCTTTCTTT | NA | TRBD1 | TRBV6-5 | 15 | TRBJ1-1
CASSYMGNTGELFF | TGTGCCAGCAGTTATATGGGAAACACCGGGGAGCTGTTTTTT | NA | NA | TRBV6-5 | 14 | TRBJ2-2